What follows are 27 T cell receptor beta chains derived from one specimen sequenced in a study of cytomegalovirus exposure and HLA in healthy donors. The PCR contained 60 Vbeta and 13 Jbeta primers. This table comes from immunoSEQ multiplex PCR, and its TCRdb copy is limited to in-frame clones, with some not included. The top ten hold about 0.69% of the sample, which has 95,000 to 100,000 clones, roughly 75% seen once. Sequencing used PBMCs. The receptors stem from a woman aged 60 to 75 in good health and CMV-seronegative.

The CDR3 loop reads CAISESAGGRETQYF. As DNA, the CDR3 is TGTGCCATCAGTGAATCAGCGGGAGGGCGAGAGACCCAGTACTTC. The V gene is TRBV10-3, the J gene TRBJ2-5; 10 bases fit TRBD2. The J segment lost 4 bases and the V segment lost 3 bases, leaving 5 bases of the junction unmatched. Germline CDR1 and CDR2: ENHRY and SYGVKD. This CDR3 comprises 15 residues.

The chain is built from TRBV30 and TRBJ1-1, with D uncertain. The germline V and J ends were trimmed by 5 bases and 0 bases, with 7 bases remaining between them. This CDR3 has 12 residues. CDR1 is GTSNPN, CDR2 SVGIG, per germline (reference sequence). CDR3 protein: CAWVDLNTEAFF. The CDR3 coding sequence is TGTGCCTGGGTGGACTTGAACACTGAAGCTTTCTTT.

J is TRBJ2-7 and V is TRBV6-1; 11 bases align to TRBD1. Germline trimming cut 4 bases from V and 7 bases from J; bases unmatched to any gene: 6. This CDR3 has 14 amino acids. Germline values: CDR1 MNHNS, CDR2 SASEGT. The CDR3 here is CASSVGQGAREQYF. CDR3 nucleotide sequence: TGTGCCAGCAGTGTAGGACAGGGGGCGCGGGAGCAGTACTTC.

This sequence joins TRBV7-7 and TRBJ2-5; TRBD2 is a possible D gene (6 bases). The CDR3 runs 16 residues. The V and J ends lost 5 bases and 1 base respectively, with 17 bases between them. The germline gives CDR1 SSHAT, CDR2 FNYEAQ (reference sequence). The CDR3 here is CASSLSGPGVQETQYF. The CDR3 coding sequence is TGTGCCAGCAGCCTATCAGGGCCGGGGGTCCAAGAGACCCAGTACTTC.

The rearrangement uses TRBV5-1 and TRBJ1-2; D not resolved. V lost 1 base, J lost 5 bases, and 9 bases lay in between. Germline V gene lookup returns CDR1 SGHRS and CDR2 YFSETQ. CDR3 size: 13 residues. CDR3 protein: CASSLFSRYGYTF. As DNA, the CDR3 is TGCGCCAGCAGCTTGTTTTCGCGATATGGCTACACCTTC. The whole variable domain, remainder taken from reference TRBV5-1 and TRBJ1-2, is KAGVTQTPRYLIKTRGQQVTLSCSPISGHRSVSWYQQTPGQGLQFLFEYFSETQRNKGNFPGRFSGRQFSNSRSEMNVSTLELGDSALYLCASSLFSRYGYTFGSGTRLTVV.

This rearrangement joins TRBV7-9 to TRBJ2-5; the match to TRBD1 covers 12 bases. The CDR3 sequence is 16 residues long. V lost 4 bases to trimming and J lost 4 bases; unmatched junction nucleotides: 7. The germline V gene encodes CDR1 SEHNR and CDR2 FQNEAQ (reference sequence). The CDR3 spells CASSSTGTGGGETQYF. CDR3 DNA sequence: TGTGCCAGCAGCTCGACCGGGACAGGGGGCGGAGAGACCCAGTACTTC.

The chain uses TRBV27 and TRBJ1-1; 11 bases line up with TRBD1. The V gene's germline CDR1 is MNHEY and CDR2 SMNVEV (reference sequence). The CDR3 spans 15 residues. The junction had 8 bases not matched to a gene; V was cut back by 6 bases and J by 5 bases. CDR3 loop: CASSRRTGGWTEAFF. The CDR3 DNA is TGTGCCAGCAGCCGTAGGACAGGGGGCTGGACTGAAGCTTTCTTT.

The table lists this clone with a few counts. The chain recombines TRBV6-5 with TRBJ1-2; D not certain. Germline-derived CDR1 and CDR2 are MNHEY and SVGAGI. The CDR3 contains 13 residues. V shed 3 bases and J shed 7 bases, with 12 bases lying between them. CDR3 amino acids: CASSYGDYSGYTF. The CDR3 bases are TGTGCCAGCAGTTATGGTGACTATTCTGGCTACACCTTC.

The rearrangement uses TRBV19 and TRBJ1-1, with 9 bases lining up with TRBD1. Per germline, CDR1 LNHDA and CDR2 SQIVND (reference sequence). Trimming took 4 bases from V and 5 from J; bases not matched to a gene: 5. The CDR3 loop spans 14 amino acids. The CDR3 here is CASSTRQGGTEAFF. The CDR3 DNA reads TGTGCCAGTAGTACCCGACAGGGGGGTACTGAAGCTTTCTTT. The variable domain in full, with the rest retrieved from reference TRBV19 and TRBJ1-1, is DGGITQSPKYLFRKEGQNVTLSCEQNLNHDAMYWYRQDPGQGLRLIYYSQIVNDFQKGDIAEGYSVSREKKESFPLTVTSAQKNPTAFYLCASSTRQGGTEAFFGQGTRLTVV.

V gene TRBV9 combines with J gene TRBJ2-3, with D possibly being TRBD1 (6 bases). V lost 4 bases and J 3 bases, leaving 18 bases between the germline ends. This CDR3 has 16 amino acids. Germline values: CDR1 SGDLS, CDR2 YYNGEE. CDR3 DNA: TGTGCCAGCAGCTCCCAGGGGTCTCCGGGGACAGATACGCAGTATTTT. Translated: CASSSQGSPGTDTQYF.

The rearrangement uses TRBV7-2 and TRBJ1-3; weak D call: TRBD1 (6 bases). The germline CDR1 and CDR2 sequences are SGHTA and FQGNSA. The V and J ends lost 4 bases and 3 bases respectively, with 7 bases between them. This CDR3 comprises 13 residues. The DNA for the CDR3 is TGTGCCAGCAGCTCGGACAGTGGAAACACCATATATTTT. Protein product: CASSSDSGNTIYF.

CDR3 DNA sequence: TGCGCCAGCAGCCAACAACCAGGGCCTAACTATGGCTACACCTTC. Protein sequence: CASSQQPGPNYGYTF. The chain couples TRBV4-1 to TRBJ1-2; D perhaps matches TRBD1 (5 bases). The CDR3 has 15 residues. Germline lookup yields CDR1 MGHRA and CDR2 YSYEKL. V shed 2 bases and J shed 0 bases, with 10 bases lying between them.

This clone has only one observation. As DNA, the CDR3 is TGTGCCAGCAGCTTAGTTCCAGGGGAGTATGGCTACACCTTC. Its protein is CASSLVPGEYGYTF. The chain combines TRBV7-2 with TRBJ1-2; TRBD1 might be the D (6 bases). The CDR3 is made up of 14 amino acids. The ends were cut back, 1 base at V and 5 bases at J, with 11 bases in the middle. Germline CDR1 SGHTA, CDR2 FQGNSA.

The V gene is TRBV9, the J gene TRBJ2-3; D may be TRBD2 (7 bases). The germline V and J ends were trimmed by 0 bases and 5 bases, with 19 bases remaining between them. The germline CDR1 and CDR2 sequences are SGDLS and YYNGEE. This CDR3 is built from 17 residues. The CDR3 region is CASSVATRGASLDTQYF. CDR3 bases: TGTGCCAGCAGCGTAGCTACACGGGGGGCGAGTCTAGATACGCAGTATTTT.

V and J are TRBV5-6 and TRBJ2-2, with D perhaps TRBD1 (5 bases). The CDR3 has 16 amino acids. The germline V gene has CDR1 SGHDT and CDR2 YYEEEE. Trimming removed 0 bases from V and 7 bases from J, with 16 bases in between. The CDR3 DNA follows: TGTGCCAGCAGCTTGGCGACAGTCAGGGTTAACGGGGAGCTGTTTTTT. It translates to CASSLATVRVNGELFF. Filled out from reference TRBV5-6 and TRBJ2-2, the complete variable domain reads DAGVTQSPTHLIKTRGQQVTLRCSPKSGHDTVSWYQQALGQGPQFIFQYYEEEERQRGNFPDRFSGHQFPNYSSELNVNALLLGDSALYLCASSLATVRVNGELFFGEGSRLTVL.

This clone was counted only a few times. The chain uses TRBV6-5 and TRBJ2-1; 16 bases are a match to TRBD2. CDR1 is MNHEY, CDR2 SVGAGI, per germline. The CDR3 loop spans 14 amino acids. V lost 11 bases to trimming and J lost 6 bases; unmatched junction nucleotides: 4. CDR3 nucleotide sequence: TGTGCCTCCGGGACTAGCGGGAGGGGCAATGAGCAGTTCTTC. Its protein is CASGTSGRGNEQFF.

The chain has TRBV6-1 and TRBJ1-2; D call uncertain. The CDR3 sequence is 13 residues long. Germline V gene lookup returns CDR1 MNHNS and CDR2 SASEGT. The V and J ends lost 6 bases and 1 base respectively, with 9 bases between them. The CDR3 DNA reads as TGTGCCAGCAGGACGGGGTTTAACTATGGCTACACCTTC. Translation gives CASRTGFNYGYTF.

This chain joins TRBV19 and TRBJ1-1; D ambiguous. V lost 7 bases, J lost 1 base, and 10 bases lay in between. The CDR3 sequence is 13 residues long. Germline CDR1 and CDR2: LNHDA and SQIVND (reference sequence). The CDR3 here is CASNPRGNTEAFF. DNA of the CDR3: TGTGCCAGTAATCCCCGGGGGAACACTGAAGCTTTCTTT. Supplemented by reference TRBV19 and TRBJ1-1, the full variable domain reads DGGITQSPKYLFRKEGQNVTLSCEQNLNHDAMYWYRQDPGQGLRLIYYSQIVNDFQKGDIAEGYSVSREKKESFPLTVTSAQKNPTAFYLCASNPRGNTEAFFGQGTRLTVV.

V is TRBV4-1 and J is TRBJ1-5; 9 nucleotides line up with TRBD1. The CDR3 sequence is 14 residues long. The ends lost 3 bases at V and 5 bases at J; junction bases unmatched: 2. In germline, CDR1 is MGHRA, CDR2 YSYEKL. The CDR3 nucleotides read TGCGCCAGCAGCCAGGGGACAGGGTATCAGCCCCAGCATTTT. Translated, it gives CASSQGTGYQPQHF.

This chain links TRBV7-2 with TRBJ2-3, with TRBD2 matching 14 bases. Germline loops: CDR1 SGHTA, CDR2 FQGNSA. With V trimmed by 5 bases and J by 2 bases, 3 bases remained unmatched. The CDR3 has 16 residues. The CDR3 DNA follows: TGTGCCAGCAGCGGGACTAGCGGGGGTTTCACAGATACGCAGTATTTT. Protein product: CASSGTSGGFTDTQYF. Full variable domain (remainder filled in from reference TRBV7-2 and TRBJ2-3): GAGVSQSPSNKVTEKGKDVELRCDPISGHTALYWYRQSLGQGLEFLIYFQGNSAPDKSGLPSDRFSAERTGGSVSTLTIQRTQQEDSAVYLCASSGTSGGFTDTQYFGPGTRLTVL.

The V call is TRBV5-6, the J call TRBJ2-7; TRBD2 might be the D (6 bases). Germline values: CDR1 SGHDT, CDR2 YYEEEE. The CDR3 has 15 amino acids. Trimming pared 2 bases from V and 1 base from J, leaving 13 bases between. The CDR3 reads CASSFPAGSSYEQYF. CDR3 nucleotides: TGTGCCAGCAGCTTCCCCGCCGGGAGTTCCTACGAGCAGTACTTC.

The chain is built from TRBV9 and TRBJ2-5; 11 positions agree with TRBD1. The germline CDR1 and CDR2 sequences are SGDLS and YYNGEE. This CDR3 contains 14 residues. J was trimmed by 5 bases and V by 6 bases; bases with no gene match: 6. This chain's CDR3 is CASNPGQGEETQYF. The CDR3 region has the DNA TGTGCCAGCAACCCGGGACAGGGGGAGGAGACCCAGTACTTC.

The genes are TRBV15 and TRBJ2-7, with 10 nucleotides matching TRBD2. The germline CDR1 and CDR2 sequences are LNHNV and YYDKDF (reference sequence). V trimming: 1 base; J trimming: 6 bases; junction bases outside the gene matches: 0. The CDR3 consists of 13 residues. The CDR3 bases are TGTGCCACCAGCAGAGGGACTAGCGGCGAGCAGTACTTC. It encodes CATSRGTSGEQYF.

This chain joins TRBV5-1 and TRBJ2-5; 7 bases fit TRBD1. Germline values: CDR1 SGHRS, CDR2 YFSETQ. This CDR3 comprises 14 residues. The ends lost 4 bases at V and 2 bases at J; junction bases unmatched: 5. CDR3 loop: CASSPGTVQETQYF. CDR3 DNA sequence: TGCGCCAGCAGCCCCGGGACAGTTCAAGAGACCCAGTACTTC.

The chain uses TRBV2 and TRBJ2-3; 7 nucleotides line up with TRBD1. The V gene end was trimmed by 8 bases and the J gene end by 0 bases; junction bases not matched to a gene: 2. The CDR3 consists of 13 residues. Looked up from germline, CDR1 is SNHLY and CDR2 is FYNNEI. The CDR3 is CASGTESTDTQYF. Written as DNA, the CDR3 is TGTGCCAGCGGGACAGAAAGCACAGATACGCAGTATTTT.

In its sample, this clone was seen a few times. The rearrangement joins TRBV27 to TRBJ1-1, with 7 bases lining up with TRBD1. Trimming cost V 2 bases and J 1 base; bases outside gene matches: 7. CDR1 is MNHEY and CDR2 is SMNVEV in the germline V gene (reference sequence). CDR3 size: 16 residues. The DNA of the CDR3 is TGTGCCAGCAGTTTAATTTCGGGGACAGCGAACACTGAAGCTTTCTTT. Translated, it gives CASSLISGTANTEAFF.

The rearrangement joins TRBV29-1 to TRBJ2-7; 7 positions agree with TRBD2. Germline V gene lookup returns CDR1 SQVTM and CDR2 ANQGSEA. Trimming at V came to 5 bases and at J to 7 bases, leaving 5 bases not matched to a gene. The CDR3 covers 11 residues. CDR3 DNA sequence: TGCAGCGTTCCTCTGCGGGGGGAGCAGTACTTC. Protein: CSVPLRGEQYF.